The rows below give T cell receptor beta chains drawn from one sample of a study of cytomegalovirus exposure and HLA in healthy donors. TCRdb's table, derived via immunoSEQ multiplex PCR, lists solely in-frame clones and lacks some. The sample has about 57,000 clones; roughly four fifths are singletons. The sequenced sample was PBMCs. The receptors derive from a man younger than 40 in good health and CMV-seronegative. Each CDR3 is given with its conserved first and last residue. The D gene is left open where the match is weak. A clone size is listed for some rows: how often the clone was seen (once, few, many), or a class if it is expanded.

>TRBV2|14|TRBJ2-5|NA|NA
CASSENRDQETQYF
TGTGCCAGCAGTGAAAACAGGGACCAAGAGACCCAGTACTTC
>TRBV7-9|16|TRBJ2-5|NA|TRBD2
CASSLLGPLAPETQYF
TGTGCCAGCAGCTTACTGGGCCCACTAGCGCCAGAGACCCAGTACTTC
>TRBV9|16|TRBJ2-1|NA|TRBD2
CASSVERGGFYNEQFF
TGTGCCAGCAGCGTAGAGAGGGGAGGGTTTTACAATGAGCAGTTCTTC
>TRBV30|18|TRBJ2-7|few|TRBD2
CAWQNPGLAGANSYEQYF
TGTGCCTGGCAGAATCCGGGACTAGCGGGAGCAAACTCCTACGAGCAGTACTTC
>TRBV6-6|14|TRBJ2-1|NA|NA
CASTLVASYNEQFF
TGTGCCAGCACTCTCGTGGCCTCCTACAATGAGCAGTTCTTC
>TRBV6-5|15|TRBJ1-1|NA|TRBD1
CASSYRDRMNTEAFF
TGTGCCAGCAGTTACAGGGACAGGATGAACACTGAAGCTTTCTTT
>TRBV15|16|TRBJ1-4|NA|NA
CATSPEGRATNEKLFF
TGTGCCACCAGCCCGGAGGGCAGGGCAACTAATGAAAAACTGTTTTTT
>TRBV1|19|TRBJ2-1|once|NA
CTSSQDLLARVYSYNEQFF
TGCACCAGCAGCCAAGATCTATTAGCGAGGGTTTACTCCTACAATGAGCAGTTCTTC
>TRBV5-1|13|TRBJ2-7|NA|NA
CASSSSAYYEQYF
TGCGCCAGCAGCTCCAGCGCCTACTACGAGCAGTACTTC
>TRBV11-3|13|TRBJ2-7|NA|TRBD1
CAMLTGSSYEQYF
TGTGCCATGCTGACAGGGTCCTCCTACGAGCAGTACTTC
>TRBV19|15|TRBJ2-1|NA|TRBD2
CASSISLAGGVEQFF
TGTGCCAGTAGTATTAGCCTAGCGGGAGGGGTTGAGCAGTTCTTC
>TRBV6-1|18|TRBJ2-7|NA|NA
CASSDPAGLGGLSYEQYF
TGTGCCAGCAGTGACCCCGCGGGTCTTGGCGGGCTCTCCTACGAGCAGTACTTC
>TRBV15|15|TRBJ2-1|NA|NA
CATSRGGTGYNEQFF
TGTGCCACCAGCAGAGGTGGGACTGGATACAATGAGCAGTTCTTC
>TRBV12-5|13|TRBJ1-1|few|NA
CASGLFPDTEAFF
TGTGCTAGTGGTTTGTTCCCCGACACTGAAGCTTTCTTT
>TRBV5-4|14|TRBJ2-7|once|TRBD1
CASSLVDRGNEQYF
TGTGCCAGCAGCTTGGTGGACAGGGGCAACGAGCAGTACTTC
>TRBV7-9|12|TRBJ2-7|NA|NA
CASSADTYEQYF
TGTGCCAGCAGCGCGGACACGTACGAGCAGTACTTC
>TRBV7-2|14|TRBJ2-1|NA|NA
CASSLGGSHNEQFF
TGTGCCAGCAGCTTAGGAGGGTCTCACAATGAGCAGTTCTTC
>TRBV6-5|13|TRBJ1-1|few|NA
CASSYDRLTEAFF
TGTGCCAGCAGCTACGACAGGCTTACTGAAGCTTTCTTT
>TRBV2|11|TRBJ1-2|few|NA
CASSDGDSYTF
TGTGCCAGCAGTGATGGCGACTCCTACACCTTC
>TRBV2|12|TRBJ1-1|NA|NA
CASSSGAGEAFF
TGTGCCAGCAGCTCTGGGGCCGGTGAAGCTTTCTTT
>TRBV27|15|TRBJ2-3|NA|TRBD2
CASTTGTSGTDTQYF
TGTGCCAGCACCACCGGGACTAGCGGCACAGATACGCAGTATTTT
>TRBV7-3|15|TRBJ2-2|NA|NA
CASSLMRGDSGELFF
TGTGCCAGCAGCTTAATGCGGGGGGACAGCGGGGAGCTGTTTTTT
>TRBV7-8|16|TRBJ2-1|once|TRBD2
CASFRTSGALRHEQFF
TGTGCCAGCTTCAGGACTAGCGGGGCCCTGCGCCATGAGCAGTTCTTC
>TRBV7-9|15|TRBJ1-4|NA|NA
CASSPGAAGDEKLFF
TGTGCCAGCAGCCCTGGGGCCGCGGGGGATGAAAAACTGTTTTTT
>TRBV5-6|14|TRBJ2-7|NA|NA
CASSLGTGAYEQYF
TGTGCCAGCAGCTTGGGTACGGGGGCCTACGAGCAGTACTTC
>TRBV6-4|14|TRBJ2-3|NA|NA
CASSDSGGADTQYF
TGTGCCAGCAGTGACTCGGGGGGGGCCGATACGCAGTATTTT
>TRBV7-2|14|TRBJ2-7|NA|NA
CASSLVEGSYEQYF
TGTGCCAGCAGCTTAGTTGAGGGCTCCTACGAGCAGTACTTC
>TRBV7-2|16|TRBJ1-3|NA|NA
CASSLAGALSGNTIYF
TGTGCCAGCAGCCTTGCGGGTGCCCTCTCTGGAAACACCATATATTTT
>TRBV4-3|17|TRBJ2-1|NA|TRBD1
CASSQEPTGTLYNEQFF
TGCGCCAGCAGCCAAGAACCGACAGGGACCCTCTACAATGAGCAGTTCTTC
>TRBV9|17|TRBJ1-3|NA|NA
CASSVSPHGRYGNTIYF
TGTGCCAGCAGCGTAAGCCCTCACGGTCGGTATGGAAACACCATATATTTT
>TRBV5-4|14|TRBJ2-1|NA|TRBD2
CASSTSGDYNEQFF
TGTGCCAGCAGCACGAGCGGGGACTACAATGAGCAGTTCTTC
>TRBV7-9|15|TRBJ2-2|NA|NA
CASSLGGPQSWELFF
TGTGCCAGCAGCTTAGGGGGCCCACAATCCTGGGAGCTGTTTTTT